A single T cell receptor (beta chain) is shown here with its context. CDR1 is SQVTM, CDR2 ANQGSEA, per germline. This CDR3 spans 13 amino acids. This sample is drawn from a study of CXCR3-negative and CXCR3-positive naive CD8 T cells. UMI labels and 5' RACE were used to prepare the TRB cDNA libraries. Reprocessing the 5' RACE reads, TCRdb reports a single entry for every CDR3 protein and omits DNA. This repertoire includes about 48,000 distinct CDR3 sequences. This TCR derives from a human donor in good health. Some clones in this sample may be carry-over from other donors' samples. The V and J genes are TRBV29-1 and TRBJ2-7. Material: memory CD8+ T cells from blood. CDR3 sequence reads: CSVEDSSSYEQYF.